This TCR beta chain appears in the sequencing data of a study of PD-L1 blockade in urothelial cancer. Overall study: Reported median T cell count for blood samples was roughly 150,000.

The method was immunoSEQ multiplex PCR; TCRdb's version includes in-frame clones alone and lacks a portion of them. The table includes about 86,000 clones, more than 75% detected once. Germline loops: CDR1 KGHSH, CDR2 LQKENI. The CDR3 loop spans 15 amino acids. The germline V and J ends were trimmed by 0 bases and 4 bases, with 12 bases remaining between them. Stated time point: pretreatment peripheral blood. Patients suffered from locally advanced or metastatic urothelial carcinoma. The starting material was PBMCs, obtained around atezolizumab (anti-PD-L1) treatment. The chain recombines TRBV18 with TRBJ1-2; TRBD1 is a possible D gene (6 bases). This receptor was obtained from a man between 60 and 75 years old with urothelial cancer. This CDR3 reads CASSPPGHRFYGYTF. DNA for the CDR3: TGTGCCAGCTCACCACCGGGACACCGATTCTATGGCTACACCTTC.